This TCR beta chain was obtained from a study of T cell responses to AZD1222 COVID-19 vaccine. Assay: immunoSEQ multiplex PCR; the TCRdb copy retains only in-frame clones and omits some. The sample holds tens of thousands of clones, around nine tenths seen once. The germline gives CDR1 MDHEN, CDR2 SYDVKM. This CDR3 has 13 amino acids. Trimming took off 6 bases at V and 2 bases at J, with 11 bases between the two ends. In the case of this clone: Its antigen is undetermined.

Overall study results and limits: Samples come after the peak T cell response, not at day 14. Most donors were white British, females outnumbered males, and clonal diversity was possibly underestimated.

This TCR was recovered from an adult in good health. The rearrangement joins TRBV28 to TRBJ2-7; D unresolved. The sample was peripheral blood, taken on day 0 of AZD1222 vaccination. This chain's CDR3 is CASSPERAYEQYF. The CDR3 DNA follows: TGTGCCAGCAGCCCGGAAAGAGCCTACGAGCAGTACTTC.